These T cell receptor beta chains were read from a single sample in a study of response to subunit inactivated influenza vaccine. Via MiXCR, TCRdb re-called the RT-PCR reads, giving one row per CDR3 protein. The repertoire holds hundreds of thousands of distinct CDR3 sequences, with around 15% as singletons. Sequences were derived from PBMCs from blood, sampled around 14 days before vaccination. The receptors come from a man between 45 and 60 years old who received an inactivated influenza vaccine. Both conserved end residues are part of each CDR3. D genes are given only for firm matches. Not every row has a clone size; where given, it reads once, few, many or a size class.

j_gene: TRBJ1-1
abundance: few
d_gene: .
v_gene: TRBV20-1
CDR3aa: CSAAWIGANTEAFF
CDR3nt: TGCAGTGCTGCCTGGATTGGGGCTAACACTGAAGCTTTCTTT

j_gene: TRBJ2-1
abundance: .
d_gene: .
v_gene: TRBV19
CDR3aa: CASSMIRQDYNEQFF
CDR3nt: TGTGCCAGTAGTATGATCCGACAGGACTACAATGAGCAGTTCTTC

j_gene: TRBJ1-2
abundance: .
d_gene: .
v_gene: TRBV7-8
CDR3aa: CASSFGAGAPYGYTF
CDR3nt: TGTGCCAGCAGCTTCGGGGCGGGCGCCCCCTATGGCTACACCTTC

j_gene: TRBJ2-2
abundance: few
d_gene: TRBD1
v_gene: TRBV20-1
CDR3aa: CSAMGRQGRNTGELFF
CDR3nt: TGCAGTGCTATGGGGAGACAGGGTAGAAACACCGGGGAGCTGTTTTTT

j_gene: TRBJ2-3
abundance: .
d_gene: TRBD2
v_gene: TRBV14
CDR3aa: CASSQEWLLAGSDTQYF
CDR3nt: TGTGCCAGCAGCCAAGAGTGGTTACTAGCGGGGTCAGATACGCAGTATTTT

j_gene: TRBJ2-5
abundance: .
d_gene: TRBD2
v_gene: TRBV11-2
CDR3aa: CASSLPSGRETQYF
CDR3nt: TGTGCCAGCAGCTTACCTAGCGGGAGGGAAACCCAGTACTTC

j_gene: TRBJ2-5
abundance: once
d_gene: .
v_gene: TRBV20-1
CDR3aa: CSARDFRDPVQETQYF
CDR3nt: TGCAGTGCTAGAGACTTCCGGGACCCCGTCCAAGAGACCCAGTACTTC

j_gene: TRBJ1-2
abundance: .
d_gene: .
v_gene: TRBV6-5
CDR3aa: CASSYGGLSENYGYTF
CDR3nt: TGTGCCAGCAGTTATGGGGGCTTGAGTGAGAACTATGGCTACACCTTC

j_gene: TRBJ1-2
abundance: many
d_gene: TRBD1
v_gene: TRBV28
CDR3aa: CASSSGTGRGGYTF
CDR3nt: TGTGCCAGCAGTTCAGGGACAGGGAGGGGAGGCTACACCTTC

j_gene: TRBJ2-5
abundance: few
d_gene: .
v_gene: TRBV18
CDR3aa: CASSLATGGETQYF
CDR3nt: TGTGCCAGCTCACTAGCGACAGGAGGAGAGACCCAGTACTTC

j_gene: TRBJ2-2
abundance: .
d_gene: .
v_gene: TRBV11-2
CDR3aa: CASSSPQLRANTGELFF
CDR3nt: TGTGCCAGCAGCTCTCCACAGTTACGGGCGAACACCGGGGAGCTGTTTTTT

j_gene: TRBJ1-6
abundance: .
d_gene: .
v_gene: TRBV5-1
CDR3aa: CASSADRYNSPLHF
CDR3nt: TGCGCCAGCAGCGCGGACAGATATAATTCACCCCTCCACTTT

j_gene: TRBJ2-1
abundance: many
d_gene: .
v_gene: TRBV14
CDR3aa: CASSQQTGGEQFF
CDR3nt: TGTGCCAGCAGCCAACAGACCGGGGGTGAGCAGTTCTTC

j_gene: TRBJ1-3
abundance: many
d_gene: .
v_gene: TRBV4-1
CDR3aa: CASSQEATVGNTIYF
CDR3nt: TGCGCCAGCAGCCAAGAAGCGACGGTCGGAAACACCATATATTTT

j_gene: TRBJ1-1
abundance: few
d_gene: TRBD1
v_gene: TRBV6-1
CDR3aa: CASSDPDREGFGAFF
CDR3nt: TGTGCCAGCAGTGACCCTGACAGGGAGGGTTTCGGGGCTTTCTTT

j_gene: TRBJ2-2
abundance: few
d_gene: TRBD1
v_gene: TRBV7-9
CDR3aa: CASSNRKGAGGTGELFF
CDR3nt: TGTGCCAGCAGCAACCGAAAGGGGGCCGGAGGTACCGGGGAGCTGTTTTTT

j_gene: TRBJ2-2
abundance: few
d_gene: TRBD1
v_gene: TRBV7-3
CDR3aa: CASSLGRGKTGELFF
CDR3nt: TGTGCCAGCAGCTTAGGCAGGGGGAAAACCGGGGAGCTGTTTTTT

j_gene: TRBJ1-1
abundance: .
d_gene: TRBD1
v_gene: TRBV11-2
CDR3aa: CASSPSDRGSTEAFF
CDR3nt: TGTGCCAGCAGCCCCTCAGACAGGGGTAGCACTGAAGCTTTCTTT

j_gene: TRBJ2-7
abundance: .
d_gene: TRBD1
v_gene: TRBV10-3
CDR3aa: CAISVGQGDEQYF
CDR3nt: TGTGCCATCAGTGTCGGACAGGGGGACGAGCAGTACTTC

j_gene: TRBJ2-3
abundance: few
d_gene: .
v_gene: TRBV3-1
CDR3aa: CASSQDALESDTQYF
CDR3nt: TGTGCCAGCAGCCAAGACGCACTAGAGTCAGATACGCAGTATTTT

j_gene: TRBJ2-5
abundance: few
d_gene: .
v_gene: TRBV11-2
CDR3aa: CASSYSTIETQYF
CDR3nt: TGTGCCAGCAGCTATTCTACTATTGAGACCCAGTACTTC

j_gene: TRBJ2-7
abundance: .
d_gene: TRBD1
v_gene: TRBV5-1
CDR3aa: CASSLAGTGSRGGYEQYF
CDR3nt: TGCGCCAGCAGCTTGGCCGGGACAGGGTCACGGGGCGGCTACGAGCAGTACTTC

j_gene: TRBJ2-3
abundance: .
d_gene: .
v_gene: TRBV12-3/TRBV12-4
CDR3aa: CASRQYSADTQYF
CDR3nt: TGTGCCAGCAGGCAGTACAGCGCAGATACGCAGTATTTT

j_gene: TRBJ1-6
abundance: many
d_gene: .
v_gene: TRBV20-1
CDR3aa: CSANNRDAWVSPLHF
CDR3nt: TGCAGTGCAAACAACAGGGATGCGTGGGTTTCACCCCTCCACTTT

j_gene: TRBJ2-7
abundance: few
d_gene: .
v_gene: TRBV6-2/TRBV6-3
CDR3aa: CASSYPAGTTYEQYF
CDR3nt: TGTGCCAGCAGTTACCCGGCGGGGACAACCTACGAGCAGTACTTC

j_gene: TRBJ1-4
abundance: few
d_gene: .
v_gene: TRBV6-1
CDR3aa: CASSPDPNEKLFF
CDR3nt: TGTGCCAGCAGTCCCGACCCTAATGAAAAACTGTTTTTT

j_gene: TRBJ1-3
abundance: few
d_gene: TRBD1
v_gene: TRBV4-3
CDR3aa: CASSQGPGGTGNTIYF
CDR3nt: TGCGCCAGCAGCCAAGGGCCAGGGGGGACTGGAAACACCATATATTTT

j_gene: TRBJ2-6
abundance: .
d_gene: .
v_gene: TRBV7-2
CDR3aa: CASSLAGQLSVGANVLTF
CDR3nt: TGTGCCAGCAGCTTAGCTGGGCAGCTAAGTGTAGGGGCCAACGTCCTGACTTTC

j_gene: TRBJ2-2
abundance: few
d_gene: .
v_gene: TRBV7-2
CDR3aa: CASSTRTGGGTGELFF
CDR3nt: TGTGCCAGCAGCACCAGGACAGGTGGAGGGACCGGGGAGCTGTTTTTT

j_gene: TRBJ2-1
abundance: few
d_gene: .
v_gene: TRBV12-3/TRBV12-4
CDR3aa: CATINTGSRTYNEQFF
CDR3nt: TGTGCCACCATTAATACGGGCAGCAGAACCTACAATGAGCAGTTCTTC

j_gene: TRBJ2-7
abundance: .
d_gene: .
v_gene: TRBV25-1
CDR3aa: CATGPPWTGGSQYF
CDR3nt: TGTGCCACAGGACCCCCGTGGACTGGCGGTTCGCAGTACTTC

j_gene: TRBJ1-5
abundance: .
d_gene: .
v_gene: TRBV6-1
CDR3aa: CASSDGGWQPQHF
CDR3nt: TGTGCCAGCAGTGATGGGGGATGGCAGCCCCAGCATTTT

j_gene: TRBJ2-1
abundance: .
d_gene: TRBD2
v_gene: TRBV11-1
CDR3aa: CASSLGGLPSGGGKLSEQFF
CDR3nt: TGTGCCAGCAGCTTAGGCGGTCTTCCTAGCGGGGGGGGTAAATTGAGTGAGCAGTTCTTC

j_gene: TRBJ1-6
abundance: few
d_gene: .
v_gene: TRBV4-1
CDR3aa: CASSQDWAGVKLVAQTSPLHF
CDR3nt: TGCGCCAGCAGCCAAGATTGGGCAGGGGTGAAACTCGTTGCGCAGACCTCACCCCTCCACTTT

j_gene: TRBJ2-1
abundance: .
d_gene: TRBD1
v_gene: TRBV12-5
CDR3aa: CASGRRGTGVSNEQFF
CDR3nt: TGTGCTAGTGGTCGACGCGGGACAGGGGTTTCCAATGAGCAGTTCTTC

j_gene: TRBJ2-5
abundance: .
d_gene: TRBD2
v_gene: TRBV7-2
CDR3aa: CASSTGLARSRETQYF
CDR3nt: TGTGCCAGCAGCACTGGACTAGCCAGAAGTAGAGAGACCCAGTACTTC

j_gene: TRBJ2-5
abundance: .
d_gene: TRBD1
v_gene: TRBV14
CDR3aa: CASAIRDSVAETQYF
CDR3nt: TGTGCCAGCGCGATCCGGGACAGTGTAGCGGAGACCCAGTACTTC

j_gene: TRBJ2-1
abundance: few
d_gene: TRBD1
v_gene: TRBV2
CDR3aa: CASSRTGLRSYNEQFF
CDR3nt: TGTGCCAGCAGTCGGACAGGGCTCCGCTCCTACAATGAGCAGTTCTTC

j_gene: TRBJ2-1
abundance: many
d_gene: TRBD2
v_gene: TRBV6-2/TRBV6-3
CDR3aa: CASSYSGREVRNEQFF
CDR3nt: TGTGCCAGCAGTTACTCAGGGCGGGAGGTCCGCAATGAGCAGTTCTTC

j_gene: TRBJ2-7
abundance: few
d_gene: .
v_gene: TRBV12-3/TRBV12-4
CDR3aa: CASSLSRGVYEQYF
CDR3nt: TGTGCCAGCAGTTTAAGCAGGGGGGTCTACGAGCAGTACTTC

j_gene: TRBJ2-1
abundance: few
d_gene: TRBD2
v_gene: TRBV12-3/TRBV12-4
CDR3aa: CASSFGGGGDEQFF
CDR3nt: TGTGCCAGCAGTTTTGGTGGCGGGGGTGATGAGCAGTTCTTC

j_gene: TRBJ2-4
abundance: few
d_gene: .
v_gene: TRBV13
CDR3aa: CASSPVGDANIQYF
CDR3nt: TGTGCCAGCAGCCCCGTGGGGGATGCAAACATTCAGTACTTC

j_gene: TRBJ2-7
abundance: .
d_gene: .
v_gene: TRBV5-6
CDR3aa: CASSWRRPGGEQYF
CDR3nt: TGTGCCAGCAGCTGGCGGAGACCCGGAGGCGAGCAGTACTTC

j_gene: TRBJ1-2
abundance: .
d_gene: .
v_gene: TRBV6-2/TRBV6-3
CDR3aa: CASSWGHPSNGYTF
CDR3nt: TGTGCCAGCAGTTGGGGACATCCTTCCAATGGCTACACCTTC

j_gene: TRBJ2-1
abundance: many
d_gene: .
v_gene: TRBV5-1
CDR3aa: CASSLDQGSIGEQFF
CDR3nt: TGCGCCAGCAGCTTAGACCAGGGGTCGATAGGTGAGCAGTTCTTC

j_gene: TRBJ2-1
abundance: few
d_gene: .
v_gene: TRBV20-1
CDR3aa: CSSRLDSRGEQFF
CDR3nt: TGCAGTTCCCGACTAGATAGTAGGGGCGAGCAGTTCTTC